The rows below give T cell receptor beta chains drawn from one sample of a study of low-dose radiotherapy and immunotherapy resistance in tumors. From the reads, TCRdb called clonotypes with MiXCR, one entry per CDR3 protein. The sample records 80,000 to 95,000 distinct CDR3 sequences, 9.4% being singletons. The specimen comprised PBMCs, sampled before treatment. These TCRs come from a male donor with prostate cancer. CDR3s include the opening cysteine and the closing phenylalanine or tryptophan. Fields, in order: J gene, V gene, clone size, CDR3 length, CDR3 protein. Size is omitted from some rows. Given values are once, few, many or a class for expanded clones.

j_gene: TRBJ2-4; v_gene: TRBV4-1; abundance: many; len: 17; CDR3aa: CASSQGRATGAKNIQYF
j_gene: TRBJ1-2; v_gene: TRBV28; abundance: -; len: 14; CDR3aa: CASSPGQGAYGYTF
j_gene: TRBJ1-1; v_gene: TRBV28; abundance: -; len: 14; CDR3aa: CASSGTIVLPEAFF
j_gene: TRBJ2-1; v_gene: TRBV7-3; abundance: many; len: 17; CDR3aa: CASSLRFEAGEPNEQFF
j_gene: TRBJ2-3; v_gene: TRBV2; abundance: many; len: 14; CDR3aa: CASSDELNTDTQYF
j_gene: TRBJ2-7; v_gene: TRBV12-3/TRBV12-4; abundance: many; len: 13; CDR3aa: CASSPQGAGEQYF
j_gene: TRBJ2-7; v_gene: TRBV29-1; abundance: many; len: 13; CDR3aa: CSVEDGQGREQYF
j_gene: TRBJ1-2; v_gene: TRBV4-3; abundance: -; len: 16; CDR3aa: CASSQDRQGPNYGYTF
j_gene: TRBJ2-7; v_gene: TRBV12-3/TRBV12-4; abundance: many; len: 11; CDR3aa: CASSFSNEQYF
j_gene: TRBJ1-3; v_gene: TRBV5-6; abundance: many; len: 18; CDR3aa: CASSLGSADFISGNTIYF
j_gene: TRBJ2-5; v_gene: TRBV18; abundance: -; len: 13; CDR3aa: CASSRGAQETQYF
j_gene: TRBJ2-5; v_gene: TRBV20-1; abundance: many; len: 10; CDR3aa: CSAREETQYF
j_gene: TRBJ2-2; v_gene: TRBV7-3; abundance: many; len: 15; CDR3aa: CASSLMSQNTGELFF
j_gene: TRBJ2-2; v_gene: TRBV28; abundance: few; len: 14; CDR3aa: CASRRQGRTGELFF
j_gene: TRBJ1-1; v_gene: TRBV5-1; abundance: many; len: 14; CDR3aa: CASSGGQTNTEAFF
j_gene: TRBJ2-3; v_gene: TRBV5-1; abundance: many; len: 12; CDR3aa: CASSPGSDTQYF
j_gene: TRBJ2-1; v_gene: TRBV15; abundance: many; len: 17; CDR3aa: CATSRDREAPTYAEQFF
j_gene: TRBJ2-1; v_gene: TRBV9; abundance: many; len: 15; CDR3aa: CASSVDGGRYNEQFF
j_gene: TRBJ2-5; v_gene: TRBV20-1; abundance: many; len: 13; CDR3aa: CSALLANQETQYF
j_gene: TRBJ1-2; v_gene: TRBV7-2; abundance: many; len: 16; CDR3aa: CASSFLRGTSNYGYTF
j_gene: TRBJ2-7; v_gene: TRBV7-9; abundance: many; len: 12; CDR3aa: CASSSTILQQYF
j_gene: TRBJ2-2; v_gene: TRBV4-2; abundance: many; len: 15; CDR3aa: CASTWDFGNTGELFF
j_gene: TRBJ2-1; v_gene: TRBV4-3; abundance: many; len: 18; CDR3aa: CASSQESSGGTSNNEQFF
j_gene: TRBJ2-2; v_gene: TRBV20-1; abundance: many; len: 14; CDR3aa: CSARTRAFTGELFF
j_gene: TRBJ2-5; v_gene: TRBV28; abundance: once; len: 15; CDR3aa: CASRRGDRVIETQYF
j_gene: TRBJ1-1; v_gene: TRBV29-1; abundance: many; len: 13; CDR3aa: CSVEDRRNTEAFF
j_gene: TRBJ2-1; v_gene: TRBV7-3; abundance: few; len: 17; CDR3aa: CVSSLLIRTSGGNEQFF
j_gene: TRBJ2-7; v_gene: TRBV13; abundance: many; len: 14; CDR3aa: CASSPRGSSFEQYF
j_gene: TRBJ1-1; v_gene: TRBV3-1; abundance: many; len: 14; CDR3aa: CASSPPGENTEAFF
j_gene: TRBJ2-7; v_gene: TRBV20-1; abundance: many; len: 13; CDR3aa: CSATTGPLGEQYF
j_gene: TRBJ2-5; v_gene: TRBV15; abundance: many; len: 13; CDR3aa: CATGPGGAETQYF
j_gene: TRBJ1-5; v_gene: TRBV19; abundance: few; len: 15; CDR3aa: CASIGAGTGNQPQHF
j_gene: TRBJ2-5; v_gene: TRBV7-6; abundance: -; len: 15; CDR3aa: CVSSLATGTRETQYF
j_gene: TRBJ2-7; v_gene: TRBV2; abundance: many; len: 16; CDR3aa: CASSPLAWDRAYEQYF
j_gene: TRBJ2-4; v_gene: TRBV7-2; abundance: many; len: 16; CDR3aa: CASSLAAGQGSNIQYF
j_gene: TRBJ2-7; v_gene: TRBV6-2/TRBV6-3; abundance: many; len: 15; CDR3aa: CASSPGSTDNYEQYF
j_gene: TRBJ2-6; v_gene: TRBV23-1; abundance: many; len: 16; CDR3aa: CASSSGDNSGANVLTF
j_gene: TRBJ2-7; v_gene: TRBV28; abundance: few; len: 12; CDR3aa: CASSRGYYEQYF
j_gene: TRBJ2-1; v_gene: TRBV2; abundance: many; len: 16; CDR3aa: CASSPGTSSITNEQFF
j_gene: TRBJ2-5; v_gene: TRBV7-8; abundance: many; len: 15; CDR3aa: CASSSRDRGRETQYF
j_gene: TRBJ2-1; v_gene: TRBV28; abundance: many; len: 14; CDR3aa: CASSPLLAPGVVFF
j_gene: TRBJ1-6; v_gene: TRBV4-3; abundance: many; len: 14; CDR3aa: CASSQETGDSPLHF
j_gene: TRBJ2-7; v_gene: TRBV9; abundance: few; len: 16; CDR3aa: CASSVGASDVSYEQYF
j_gene: TRBJ1-1; v_gene: TRBV10-3; abundance: many; len: 17; CDR3aa: CAAHEGPGAGRDGGAFF
j_gene: TRBJ1-2; v_gene: TRBV25-1; abundance: -; len: 14; CDR3aa: CASSGGTGVHGYTF
j_gene: TRBJ2-6; v_gene: TRBV3-1; abundance: many; len: 19; CDR3aa: CASSRSRDRMSSGANVLTF
j_gene: TRBJ2-7; v_gene: TRBV29-1; abundance: many; len: 13; CDR3aa: CSVSDRAPGEQYF
j_gene: TRBJ2-3; v_gene: TRBV12-3/TRBV12-4; abundance: many; len: 11; CDR3aa: CASRYTDTQYF
j_gene: TRBJ2-4; v_gene: TRBV28; abundance: many; len: 15; CDR3aa: CASSNGQGNENIQYF
j_gene: TRBJ2-2; v_gene: TRBV6-5; abundance: many; len: 12; CDR3aa: CASSYYSGELFF
j_gene: TRBJ2-3; v_gene: TRBV12-2; abundance: many; len: 19; CDR3aa: CASRFYGRREGSSTDTQYF
j_gene: TRBJ2-7; v_gene: TRBV4-2; abundance: many; len: 14; CDR3aa: CASSQERFGYEQYF
j_gene: TRBJ2-2; v_gene: TRBV12-3/TRBV12-4; abundance: many; len: 13; CDR3aa: CASSLGPGGELFF
j_gene: TRBJ2-1; v_gene: TRBV4-1; abundance: many; len: 14; CDR3aa: CASSQVGRVDEQFF
j_gene: TRBJ1-2; v_gene: TRBV7-9; abundance: -; len: 13; CDR3aa: CASSLVAGDGYTF
j_gene: TRBJ2-2; v_gene: TRBV20-1; abundance: many; len: 13; CDR3aa: CSASGSYTGELFF
j_gene: TRBJ1-2; v_gene: TRBV20-1; abundance: many; len: 15; CDR3aa: CSARDSRLNGHGYTF
j_gene: TRBJ2-3; v_gene: TRBV6-5; abundance: many; len: 15; CDR3aa: CASRPRTGGTDTQYF
j_gene: TRBJ2-1; v_gene: TRBV27; abundance: many; len: 15; CDR3aa: CASSFLSLAGLEQFF
j_gene: TRBJ2-7; v_gene: TRBV9; abundance: -; len: 17; CDR3aa: CASSPTGGQGSIYEQYF